Sequencing of this T cell receptor beta chain was carried out in a study of CXCR3-negative and CXCR3-positive naive CD8 T cells. Study overall: Summed over all libraries, TRB reads came to around 140 million, with about 1.5 +/- 0.3 million per library. Study-wide findings and caveats: Cryopreserved PBMCs had partly decreased CXCR3 expression; fresh PBMCs were used in most assays. TRB CDR3s were more hydrophobic in CXCR3-positive than in CXCR3-negative naive cells.

This CDR3 is 12 amino acids long. Germline CDR1 MNHGY, CDR2 SAAAGT. On this clonotype: The antigen remains unidentified.

The authors gated naive CD8+ T cells as CD45RO-CCR7+CD27+CD95-. Libraries were UMI-labeled 5' RACE TRB cDNA. Reprocessing the 5' RACE reads, TCRdb reports a single entry for every CDR3 protein and omits DNA. Across about 53,000 distinct CDR3 sequences, the top ten clones capture 0.35% to 0.5% of the sample. The V and J genes are TRBV6-8 and TRBJ2-1; TCRdb returns TRBD1, unconfirmable since there is no DNA. The TCR comes from a human donor in good health. Some clones in this sample may be carry-over from other donors' samples. The source material was naive CXCR3- CD8+ T cells from blood. Subset of the sample: CD45RO-CCR7+CD27+CD95- naive CD8+ T cells lacking CXCR3 (TNR3-). This CDR3 reads CASRTGGDEQFF.